Below, one TCR beta chain is given with its context. Its antigen is currently not known. No much larger clonotype is one base removed from it; base qualities were not supplied. The library came from the immunoSEQ multiplex PCR assay. For the multiplex PCR, a mixture combining 60 forward primers for TCR Vbeta segments and 13 reverse primers for TCR Jbeta segments was used. Amplification of the CDR3 region of rearranged TCR beta genes was performed with a multiplex PCR assay on genomic DNA. The Illumina HiSeq System was used to sequence the amplified TCR beta libraries as 87-base-pair reads. The study's own analysis went as follows. In a later analysis, 77 million or so unique TCR beta chains were counted across the approximately 640 repertoires, and roughly 9.9 million of these chains were shared by at least two donors. A nearest-neighbor algorithm error-corrected the raw reads and collapsed the reads into unique sequences, merging closely related sequences to remove PCR and sequencing errors. To assign V, D and J gene segments, CDR3 sequences were aligned to IMGT reference sequences. For a sequence to be retained, at least a six-nucleotide match to both a V gene segment and a J gene segment was required. A rearrangement was called productive if the CDR3 had no stop codons and remained in frame with V and J, and every other rearrangement was called non-productive. Following IMGT convention, CDR3 was defined as the stretch from the second conserved V-encoded cysteine up to the conserved J-encoded phenylalanine. The earlier analysis of about 610 of the donors excluded sequences that lacked an unambiguous match to a single V gene segment. An earlier analysis of approximately 590 of the donors classified V segments as functional when productive rearrangements were above 56.7% and as segregating when the standard deviation between donors was above 5%. To diagnose cytomegalovirus status from the catalog of TCR beta chain sequences, a statistical classification framework was built. V and J gene assignment, in a later analysis, came from comparing TCR nucleotide sequences with IMGT/GENE-DB human TR gene sequences. Using the TCRdist pipeline, a later analysis assigned CDR3 sequences along with most-parsimonious VDJ recombination scenarios. A later analysis defined each TCR beta chain by its CDR3 amino acid sequence plus V-gene family, and excluded reads lacking a unique V-gene family. A later analysis removed 592 highly shared, low-generation-probability nucleotide sequences to deal with suspected cross-contamination and a sequencing artifact. In a later analysis, a clonal expansion index was calculated for each public chain from normalized within-repertoire ranks of inferred template counts. Generation probabilities in a later analysis came from a VDJ recombination model fitted to out-of-frame rearrangements, and those results were checked against IGoR. Hypergeometric tests were used in a later analysis to score TCR-TCR, TCR-HLA and TCR-CMV co-occurrence, with a repertoire-size bias correction applied to the TCR pairs. A later analysis estimated false discovery rates by permuting HLA or CMV assignments 20 times. A later analysis grouped co-occurring TCRs with DBSCAN, adding TCRdist sequence similarity when clustering within HLA-allele-positive subsets. Co-occurrence clustering excluded repertoires with fewer than 30,000 or more than 120,000 public chains, plus five with anomalous nucleotide sharing. TCRdb obtained this table from immuneACCESS and retained in-frame rearrangements with V and J assigned. These tables miss some clones; where compared with another copy, unresolved V genes account for less than half of the shortfall, and the remainder is unexplained. The DNA was the basis for D and trimming; V, J and clone size are from that table. The sample table shows about 69,000 clones, and about 78% are seen once. Of the sample, over 2.5% is held by the ten largest clones.

The cohort comprised some 700 healthy bone marrow donors. At the time of sampling, every cohort member was nominally healthy, though immune exposures that went unrecorded were likely present. The donor was CMV seronegative and was included in the group of several hundred seronegative cohort members. Each donor provided a peripheral blood sample, and peripheral blood mononuclear cells were used for TCR beta sequencing. The Qiagen DNeasy Blood Extraction Kit was used to extract genomic DNA from the blood cell samples. From its cysteine to its phenylalanine, the CDR3 spans 21 amino acids. Only the CDR3 part of the read is kept: 63 bases, read in frame from the first base. CDR1 is given as LNHNV and CDR2 as YYDKDF, both from the germline V gene (reference sequence). Clipping removes 0 bases from V and 3 bases from J, with 17 as the unmatched junction base count. These data are taken from a study of cytomegalovirus exposure and HLA in healthy donors (TCRdb year 2017). With respect to the entire study: In an earlier analysis of some 610 of the donors, around 300 Gb of sequence data and approximately 100 million unique TCR beta sequences from about 179 million T cells were reported. Rather than using new phenotypic data, the later analysis identified candidate immune exposures from TCR beta sequences and from how often those sequences occurred across donors. The study was designed to test whether signatures of past pathogen exposure could be identified by cataloging public T cell receptors. A separate validation cohort of roughly 130 different subjects was used in addition to the 666-subject first cohort. All discovery cohort repertoires had been generated using a single sequencing platform. Among 398 genotyped donors of the cohort, an average of about 240,000 unique TCR beta nucleotide sequences were sequenced per donor, roughly 20% of them non-productive. Class I and class II HLA loci were covered by the typing at four-digit resolution. Four to six DR-DQ haplotypes were handled as single units for association and clustering because linkage in the cohort was strong. To decide whether each TCR beta V gene segment behaved as functional or pseudogenic, an earlier analysis of nearly 600 of the donors relied on high-throughput TCR beta sequencing. To predict cytomegalovirus infection status, the study brought together high-throughput TCR immunosequencing, statistical association of individual TCRs with disease status, and machine learning. Donor age, sex, ethnicity and CMV serostatus were compiled alongside the repertoire data. The study used immunosequencing to profile the T cell repertoires of around 600 subjects and linked those repertoires to cytomegalovirus serostatus. In a later analysis, previously published TCR beta repertoires from about 640 donors were re-analyzed and high-resolution HLA genotyping was added so that TCR occurrence patterns could be studied. Typing coverage differed by locus: A, B, C, DRB1 and DQB1 were typed in about 629-640 donors, DQA1 in about 510, DPA1 in 600 to 610, and DPB1 in 472. Among the approximately 430 genotyped donors, approximately 77% belonged to the genetic ancestry cluster associated with self-reported Caucasian donors. A later genetic analysis used genome-wide SNP genotypes for about 55% of the 666 donors, treating that subset as a discovery cohort. An early release that covered roughly 600 HLA-typed donors contained 300 to 350 gigabases of sequencing data and tens of millions of unique TCR sequences. Study-wide findings and limitations: When HLA alleles, especially DR and DQ, strongly co-occurred, attributing TCR associations to individual alleles was difficult. Because HLA typing was missing for some donors at each locus, association tests included only the typed subset. At a false discovery rate of 0.05, a later analysis linked about 16,000 TCR beta sequences to specific HLA alleles. A few of the identified cytomegalovirus-associated TCR beta chains were confirmed in vitro to be specific for cytomegalovirus antigens. A cluster of highly shared sequence variants was judged likely to represent a technical artifact of the sequencing pipeline. A further reported finding was that TCR beta sequences accurately predicted the HLA-A and HLA-B alleles for most subjects in the first cohort. According to a later analysis, TCR association rates differed among HLA loci, with DRB1 alleles showing the most associated TCRs and HLA-C alleles showing the fewest. Correlated functional status among segregating V segments might reflect linkage disequilibrium, but an unknown experimental factor could not be ruled out. The authors suggested that the approach could potentially be generalized to other disease states and immunological phenotypes. In a later analysis, HLA-associated TCR beta chains were found to be more clonally expanded and to have lower generation probabilities than equally common non-associated chains. While some public TCRs were present in many individuals, most TCR sequences turned up only very rarely across donors. In an earlier analysis of fewer than 700 of the donors, most TCR beta V segments appeared in productive rearrangements about 87% or about 30% of the time, broadly matching IMGT annotations. A later analysis found that most CMV-associated TCR beta chains appeared HLA-restricted, with HLA associations seemingly driven largely by CMV exposure. Some IMGT-functional V segments, including TRBV6-2 and TRBV6-3, could not be distinguished by the 87-base-pair reads and were therefore excluded. V-gene and J-gene trimming of TCR beta chains was associated with a missense DCLRE1C variant in a later genetic analysis, and the association was replicated in an independent cohort. The cohort was sequenced for TCR beta chains only, and without alpha or paired-chain data the features that could be detected were limited. The presence/absence analyses assumed that sequencing depth was roughly uniform across donors, and that assumption may not be true. A total of 150 or so TCR beta chains were listed by the study as associated with cytomegalovirus. Immune exposure information for the cohort was limited to CMV serostatus. Because counts were too low, approximately 18 rarely observed V segments, including chromosome 9 orphons, were excluded from the earlier analysis of 587 of the donors. Compared with the 666-donor mean, donors in an Asian-associated ancestry cluster had fewer N-insertions in productive TCRs, according to a later genetic analysis. In both the original and validation cohorts, the classifier was reported to diagnose cytomegalovirus status with high specificity and sensitivity. Several of the top co-occurrence clusters appeared to be linked to parvovirus B19, influenza, CMV and Epstein-Barr virus, according to a later analysis.

The specimen was PBMCs. Recombination linked TRBV15 to TRBJ2-3, with 11 bases matching TRBD2. The sequence was obtained from a man between 18 and 35 years old in good health and CMV-seronegative. The DNA sequence is as follows: TGTGCCACCAGCAGAGATGAGAGGTGGGGTAGCGGGGGGGAAGTGACAGATACGCAGTATTTT. Translated, this is CATSRDERWGSGGEVTDTQYF. The entire variable domain, with the stretches around the CDR3 drawn from the reference TRBV15 and TRBJ2-3 proteins, is DAMVIQNPRYQVTQFGKPVTLSCSQTLNHNVMYWYQQKSSQAPKLLFHYYDKDFNNEADTPDNFQSRRPNTSFCFLDIRSPGLGDTAMYLCATSRDERWGSGGEVTDTQYFGPGTRLTVL.